The sample holds many counts of the clone carrying this T cell receptor (beta chain). The target antigen is unknown. Breast cancer patients provided tissue from their axillary draining lymph nodes. V gave up 1 base and J gave up 5 bases; unmatched junction bases: 1. CDR1 SGHDN and CDR2 FVKESK come from the germline V gene. This CDR3 comprises 13 residues. TCRdb redid the calling of the multiplex PCR reads with MiXCR, one entry per CDR3 protein. Of more than 250,000 distinct CDR3 sequences in the sample, 30% to 35% were seen once. The record originates from a study of breast tumors, draining lymph nodes, adjacent tissues. Study-level results: The lymph node origin of tumor T cells was framed as consistent with a hypothesis, not demonstrated. Most tumor T cells seemingly derive from lymph node, then expand in tumor. Compared with basal-like, luminal-like tumors shared significantly more repertoire with nontumor tissue.

Input material: axillary lymph node tissue. This sequence joins TRBV14 and TRBJ1-2, with 7 bases that match TRBD1. The receptor's source is a female donor with breast cancer. Some clones in this sample may be carry-over from other donors' samples. The CDR3 region is CASSQAGGYGYTF. DNA of the CDR3: TGTGCCAGCAGCCAAGCAGGGGGGTATGGCTACACCTTC.